These 13 T cell receptor beta chains were all obtained from the same sample, sequenced in a study of T cell responses to AZD1222 COVID-19 vaccine. Sequencing used immunoSEQ multiplex PCR; TCRdb keeps in-frame clones, though not all of them. The sample holds tens of thousands of clones, 90% seen once. The sample was peripheral blood, taken on day 0 of AZD1222 vaccination. These receptors were taken from an adult in good health.

The CDR3 DNA follows: TGTGCCAGCAGCACGGGAAGGGATCAGCCCCAGCATTTT. Its protein is CASSTGRDQPQHF. The chain has TRBV11-1 and TRBJ1-5, with D unresolved. V dropped 5 bases and J dropped 5 bases, with 10 bases sitting between them. CDR3 length: 13 amino acids. The V gene's germline CDR1 is SGHAT and CDR2 FQDESV (reference sequence).

The chain joins TRBV11-2 to TRBJ1-5; D possibly corresponds to TRBD1 (5 bases). Germline-derived CDR1 and CDR2 are SGHAT and FQNNGV. This CDR3 has 14 residues. Trimming pared 1 base from V and 5 bases from J, leaving 9 bases between. For the CDR3, the DNA is TGTGCCAGCAGCTTAGCGGGGCTTTATCAGCCCCAGCATTTT. Translation gives CASSLAGLYQPQHF.

The V and J genes are TRBV6-5 and TRBJ2-7; tentative D call: TRBD1 (6 bases). Between the trimmed V and J ends, which lost 0 bases and 5 bases, there was a span of 14 bases. This CDR3 region has 15 residues. Germline assignment: CDR1 MNHEY and CDR2 SVGAGI. DNA for the CDR3: TGTGCCAGCAGTTACTCGCCAGGGGCGTTGAACGAGCAGTACTTC. Its protein product is CASSYSPGALNEQYF.

The rearrangement links TRBV12-3 or TRBV12-4 to TRBJ1-2; D not resolved. The CDR3 is 11 residues long. Trimming took 3 bases from V and 4 from J, leaving 3 bases between them. The CDR3 DNA follows: TGTGCCAGCAGTTTGACCTATGGCTACACCTTC. Translated: CASSLTYGYTF.

This clone occurred once. The chain couples TRBV5-4 to TRBJ1-2, with a tentative D call TRBD1 (5 bases). Germline V lookup: CDR1 SGHNT, CDR2 YYREEE (reference sequence). V dropped 4 bases and J dropped 4 bases, with 17 bases sitting between them. The CDR3 consists of 15 residues. The CDR3 loop is CASSQARQQGYGYTF. The DNA of the CDR3 is TGTGCCAGCAGCCAAGCCCGGCAGCAGGGCTATGGCTACACCTTC.

The rearrangement uses TRBV5-5 and TRBJ2-5, with D perhaps matching TRBD1 or TRBD2 (5 bases each). Trimming stripped 1 base from V and 7 bases from J, with 20 bases between. The CDR3 runs 16 residues. In germline, CDR1 is SGHKS, CDR2 YYEKEE (reference sequence). The CDR3 sequence: CASSLSGDLARGTQYF. For the CDR3, the DNA is TGTGCCAGCAGCTTGTCTGGGGACCTGGCTCGAGGGACCCAGTACTTC.

This chain connects TRBV11-2 to TRBJ2-1, with D possibly called TRBD1 or TRBD2 (5 bases each). The CDR3 has 12 amino acids. The V gene's germline CDR1 is SGHAT and CDR2 FQNNGV. Trimming stripped 6 bases from V and 9 bases from J, with 12 bases between. The CDR3 sequence: CASSGRDAEQFF. In DNA form, the CDR3 reads TGTGCCAGCAGTGGCAGGGACGCTGAGCAGTTCTTC.

The CDR3 loop reads CASSLVGQGGYEQYF. CDR3 sequence (DNA): TGCGCCAGCAGCTTAGTCGGACAGGGGGGATACGAGCAGTACTTC. This chain links TRBV4-1 with TRBJ2-7; 10 bases fit TRBD1. Germline CDR1 is MGHRA and CDR2 is YSYEKL. This CDR3 has 15 residues. V trimming: 5 bases; J trimming: 4 bases; junction bases outside the gene matches: 8.

The V gene is TRBV27, the J gene TRBJ2-3, with no clear D. In germline, CDR1 is MNHEY, CDR2 SMNVEV (reference sequence). Trimming cost V 4 bases and J 0 bases, with 14 bases left between them. CDR3 length equals 16 residues. DNA for the CDR3: TGTGCCAGCAGTTCTCTTTTAGTAGCTAGCACAGATACGCAGTATTTT. This codes for CASSSLLVASTDTQYF.

The chain recombines TRBV19 with TRBJ1-5; D ambiguous. CDR1 and CDR2 from the germline V gene are LNHDA and SQIVND (reference sequence). V was cut by 1 base and J by 0 bases, with 7 bases left in between. The CDR3 totals 15 residues. The CDR3 nucleotides are TGTGCCAGTAGTATAGGTATTAATAGCAATCAGCCCCAGCATTTT. This gives the protein CASSIGINSNQPQHF.

The genes are TRBV11-2 and TRBJ2-1, with 8 bases aligning to TRBD1. CDR3 length: 14 amino acids. Germline values: CDR1 SGHAT, CDR2 FQNNGV. The ends lost 3 bases at V and 3 bases at J; junction bases unmatched: 1. Written as DNA, the CDR3 is TGTGCCAGCAGCTTGGGACAGGTCTACAATGAGCAGTTCTTC. Encoded protein: CASSLGQVYNEQFF.

V usage is TRBV3-1 (or the pseudogene TRBV3-2) and J usage is TRBJ2-2; 8 nucleotides agree with TRBD2. The J segment lost 5 bases and the V segment lost 2 bases, leaving 4 bases of the junction unmatched. CDR3 length: 15 residues. CDR1 and CDR2 (germline): LGHDT, YNNKEL (reference sequence). CDR3 bases: TGTGCCAGCAGCCAAACGGGGGGGCAAACCGGGGAGCTGTTTTTT. Translating it yields CASSQTGGQTGELFF.

This chain joins TRBV6-1 and TRBJ2-7; 7 nucleotides align to TRBD1. CDR1 and CDR2 from the germline V gene are MNHNS and SASEGT. CDR3 size: 19 residues. The trim removed 4 bases at V and 7 bases at J, leaving 25 bases unmatched. The CDR3 spells CASSGQKHTPGTVPSEQYF. CDR3 sequence (DNA): TGTGCCAGCAGTGGACAAAAACATACACCGGGGACAGTTCCGTCTGAGCAGTACTTC.